These 5 T cell receptor beta chains share one sample of origin, sequenced in a study of tumor and adjacent non-tumor tissue in lung cancer (dated by TCRdb to about 2018). The library was generated by multiplex PCR. For sequencing, an Illumina HiSeq 2500 was employed. TCRbeta libraries were constructed through three rounds of nested PCR with primers (Table S4) according to protocols modified from ARM-PCR. The public reads were reprocessed in TCRdb via fastp at Q25 and MiXCR, keeping in-frame beta chains. Entries that share a CDR3 protein sequence are merged under the most common genes and DNA. The sample table shows 65,000 to 85,000 distinct CDR3 sequences, and more than 65% are seen once. Clones ranked in the top ten supply under 45% of the sample. RNA was isolated from bulk, unsorted tissue, and RNA quality was assessed with a NanoDrop ND-1000 and an Agilent 2100. Distant non-tumor tissue taken more than 3 cm from the tumor edge was used as the normal lung sample.

The material sequenced was distant non-tumor lung tissue. All receptors come from a man between 60 and 75 years old with non-small cell lung cancer.

Turning to this clonotype: A read error may produce the germline difference seen at one junction end. V usage is TRBV4-1 and J usage is TRBJ2-7; D might be TRBD2 (6 bases). This CDR3 spans 17 amino acids. Germline V lookup: CDR1 MGHRA, CDR2 YSYEKL. This CDR3 reads CASGQHWVGGKGYEQCF. CDR3 DNA sequence: TGCGCCAGCGGCCAACATTGGGTTGGCGGGAAGGGATACGAGCAGTGCTTC.

A word on this clonotype: One junction end disagrees with the germline gene, perhaps due to a read error. The chain carries TRBV4-1 and TRBJ2-7; D gene uncertain. The CDR3 consists of 11 residues. Germline CDR1 and CDR2: MGHRA and YSYEKL. CDR3 residues: CASSQGHEQYF. CDR3 coding DNA: TGCGCCAGCAGCCAGGGCCACGAACAGTACTTC.

A word on this clonotype: A much larger clone lies a single base off, so this may be a read error. The chain is built from TRBV11-2 and TRBJ2-3, with D possibly TRBD2 on 5 matching bases. The CDR3 consists of 13 residues. CDR1 SGHAT and CDR2 FQNNGV come from the germline V gene. The CDR3 sequence: CTSEVGSMDTQYF. DNA for the CDR3: TGTACCAGCGAGGTGGGGAGTATGGATACGCAGTATTTT.

Many counts were recorded for this clonotype. The chain couples TRBV20-1 to TRBJ2-5; D is uncertain. The germline CDR1 and CDR2 sequences are DFQATT and SNEGSKA (reference sequence). The CDR3 runs to 11 residues. Here the CDR3 DNA reads TGCAGCGGAGACATTGAAGAGACCCAGTACTTC. Its protein product is CSGDIEETQYF.

The J gene is TRBJ2-7, the V gene TRBV6-5; D perhaps matches TRBD1 (5 bases). V lost 6 bases and J 3 bases, leaving 18 bases between the germline ends. The germline V gene encodes CDR1 MNHEY and CDR2 SVGAGI. The CDR3 has 15 amino acids. Here the CDR3 DNA reads TGTGCCAGCAGGTTGGCCGGGCTAGGGGTCTACGAGCAGTACTTC. Residues: CASRLAGLGVYEQYF.